This T cell receptor (beta chain) was sequenced for a study of Graves' ophthalmopathy and Graves' hyperthyroidism. RNA served as the template for amplifying TCR beta CDR3 regions. Following a first-round RT-PCR that used HTBI primers, a second-round multiplex PCR was carried out. Each CDR3 protein is one row after TCRdb ran MiXCR on the multiplex PCR reads. The table shows 200,000 to 250,000 distinct CDR3 sequences, with approximately 42% occurring only once. CDR3 size: 13 residues. Germline V gene data show CDR1 as KGHSH and CDR2 as LQKENI. With 5 bases removed from V and 4 bases from J, the gap between germline ends came to 11 bases.

The origin of this receptor is an adult man with Graves' ophthalmopathy. The chain employs TRBV18 and TRBJ1-1, with a tentative D call TRBD1 (6 bases). The material sequenced was peripheral blood. This CDR3 is CASSGTRGTEAFF. DNA for the CDR3: TGTGCCAGCTCAGGGACACGGGGCACTGAAGCTTTCTTT.